Listed here are 25 T cell receptor beta chains from one sample, sequenced in a study of early T cells in non-severe SARS-CoV-2 infection. Using its own MiXCR run on the 5' RACE reads, TCRdb lists one record per CDR3 protein. The sample carries tens of thousands of distinct CDR3 sequences, more than 4% recorded once. Material: whole blood. These receptors were taken from an adult who was a healthcare worker with PCR-confirmed SARS-CoV-2 infection or an uninfected control (not recorded which).

Many counts were recorded for this clonotype. This chain joins TRBV11-2 and TRBJ2-7; 14 bases line up with TRBD2. This CDR3 contains 16 residues. With 4 bases clipped from V and 4 bases from J, the junction kept 6 bases outside the gene matches. Germline CDR1 reads SGHAT; CDR2 reads FQNNGV. CDR3 DNA: TGTGCCAGCAGCTCCGGGACTAGCGGGAGCCCTTACGAGCAGTACTTC. Its translation is CASSSGTSGSPYEQYF.

The gene calls are TRBV24-1 and TRBJ2-1; tentative D call: TRBD2 (7 bases). Germline loops: CDR1 KGHDR, CDR2 SFDVKD. CDR3 length equals 14 residues. V was shortened by 9 bases and J by 0 bases, with 11 bases between the two germline ends. The CDR3 region has the DNA TGTGCCACCGGGAGGGGGGGCTCCTACAATGAGCAGTTCTTC. It specifies CATGRGGSYNEQFF.

This clonotype came up many times. V is TRBV3-1 and J is TRBJ2-7; 8 bases fit TRBD1. Germline V lookup: CDR1 LGHDT, CDR2 YNNKEL (reference sequence). This CDR3 region has 15 residues. The junction had 8 bases not matched to a gene; V was cut back by 3 bases and J by 4 bases. The DNA for the CDR3 is TGTGCCAGCAGCCACAGGACAGGGTTCGGGTACGAGCAGTACTTC. Translating it yields CASSHRTGFGYEQYF.

In this sample, this clonotype turned up many times. This chain uses TRBV5-1 with TRBJ2-7; 11 bases align to TRBD1. In germline, CDR1 is SGHRS, CDR2 YFSETQ. This CDR3 comprises 15 residues. Trimming removed 4 bases from V and 0 bases from J; junction bases left unmatched: 3. The CDR3 loop reads CASSRGQGDSYEQYF. The CDR3 DNA follows: TGCGCCAGCAGCAGGGGACAGGGGGACTCCTACGAGCAGTACTTC.

This clonotype was observed a few times. The chain uses TRBV5-1 and TRBJ2-1, with TRBD2 matching 8 bases. J lost 0 bases, V lost 4 bases, and 9 bases had no gene match. Germline loops: CDR1 SGHRS, CDR2 YFSETQ. The CDR3 runs to 17 residues. The CDR3 nucleotides read TGCGCCAGCAGCCGAGGACTAGCCTACAGCTCCTACAATGAGCAGTTCTTC. This encodes CASSRGLAYSSYNEQFF.

This clonotype occurred a few times. This rearrangement joins TRBV7-3 to TRBJ2-1, with D unclear. The CDR3 covers 14 residues. Germline-derived CDR1 and CDR2 are SGHTA and FQGTGA. The ends were cut back, 3 bases at V and 7 bases at J, with 13 bases in the middle. The CDR3 sequence is CASSFGGRSNEQFF. CDR3 bases: TGTGCCAGCAGCTTCGGTGGGCGTTCGAATGAGCAGTTCTTC.

This sequence joins TRBV7-3 and TRBJ2-5, with 7 positions matching TRBD1. The CDR3 is 16 amino acids. Germline V gene data show CDR1 as SGHTA and CDR2 as FQGTGA. V dropped 5 bases and J dropped 1; count of bases not matched to a gene: 10. CDR3 sequence: CASSPSRTGGQETQYF. CDR3 sequence (DNA): TGTGCCAGCAGCCCATCCCGGACAGGCGGCCAAGAGACCCAGTACTTC.

This chain links TRBV25-1 with TRBJ2-2; 9 bases fit TRBD2. The CDR3 sequence is 20 residues long. V dropped 1 base and J dropped 2; count of bases not matched to a gene: 14. CDR1 MGHDK and CDR2 SYGVNS come from the germline V gene. CDR3: CASSEFLGVAGASNTGELFF. The CDR3 coding sequence is TGTGCCAGCAGTGAATTCCTCGGGGTAGCGGGGGCCTCTAACACCGGGGAGCTGTTTTTT.

This clonotype was detected many times. The V call is TRBV30, the J call TRBJ2-3; D is unresolved. The length of the CDR3 is 15 residues. With 0 bases removed from V and 0 bases from J, the gap between germline ends came to 10 bases. Germline CDR1 GTSNPN, CDR2 SVGIG (reference sequence). The CDR3 loop reads CAWSVEAVSTDTQYF. The DNA of the CDR3 is TGTGCCTGGAGTGTGGAAGCAGTCAGCACAGATACGCAGTATTTT.

There are a few counts of this clonotype. The rearrangement links TRBV20-1 to TRBJ1-2, with D perhaps matching TRBD1 (5 bases). The CDR3 totals 15 residues. Between the trimmed V and J ends, which lost 0 bases and 3 bases, there was a span of 14 bases. Germline CDR1 and CDR2: DFQATT and SNEGSKA (reference sequence). CDR3 sequence: CSARDRAGYYYGYTF. The CDR3 DNA is TGCAGTGCTAGAGATAGGGCAGGGTACTACTATGGCTACACCTTC.

This clonotype was counted ten times or more. V and J are TRBV25-1 and TRBJ1-1; D not resolved. CDR1 MGHDK and CDR2 SYGVNS come from the germline V gene. This CDR3 has 12 amino acids. With 8 bases removed from V and 6 bases from J, the gap between germline ends came to 13 bases. CDR3 sequence: CASSRAGAEAFF. CDR3 DNA sequence: TGTGCCAGCTCTCGGGCGGGCGCTGAAGCTTTCTTT.

V is TRBV11-2 and J is TRBJ2-6; D call uncertain. Per the germline V gene, CDR1 is SGHAT and CDR2 is FQNNGV. The CDR3 has 17 residues. V lost 2 bases to trimming and J lost 0 bases, with 11 bases between them. The CDR3 nucleotides read TGTGCCAGCAGCTTACCCTTCAGAGGCTCTGGGGCCAACGTCCTGACTTTC. Amino acids: CASSLPFRGSGANVLTF. Full variable domain (rest looked up from reference TRBV11-2 and TRBJ2-6): EAGVAQSPRYKIIEKRQSVAFWCNPISGHATLYWYQQILGQGPKLLIQFQNNGVVDDSQLPKDRFSAERLKGVDSTLKIQPAKLEDSAVYLCASSLPFRGSGANVLTFGAGSRLTVL.

This clonotype was counted at least ten times. The chain recombines TRBV13 with TRBJ2-7; D is possibly TRBD2 (6 bases). There are 16 residues in the CDR3. V was cut by 3 bases and J by 1 base, with 16 bases left in between. The V gene's germline CDR1 is PRHDT and CDR2 FYEKMQ (reference sequence). The DNA for the CDR3 is TGTGCCAGCAGCTTTAGTCCGGACTACCAATCCTACGAGCAGTACTTC. This translates into CASSFSPDYQSYEQYF.

CDR3 protein: CASSSGTKGTNEKLFF. The DNA of the CDR3 is TGCGCCAGCAGCTCCGGGACAAAGGGAACTAATGAAAAACTGTTTTTT. The V call is TRBV5-1, the J call TRBJ1-4; TRBD1 is a possible D gene (6 bases). The germline CDR1 and CDR2 sequences are SGHRS and YFSETQ. Trimming shortened V by 3 bases and J by 1 base, and 13 bases separated the two germline ends. This CDR3 region has 16 residues.

This clonotype has ten or more counts. The genes are TRBV7-8 and TRBJ1-5; D ambiguous. The germline V gene encodes CDR1 SGHVS and CDR2 FQNEAQ. Trimming removed 2 bases at V and 2 bases at J, with 16 bases between. This CDR3 region has 17 residues. The CDR3 is CASSLLVDFKGNQPQHF. CDR3 DNA: TGTGCCAGCAGCTTACTCGTAGACTTTAAAGGCAATCAGCCCCAGCATTTT.

This clonotype was found many times. The gene calls are TRBV11-2 and TRBJ1-1; D is perhaps TRBD1 (6 bases). Trimming removed 4 bases at V and 0 bases at J, with 15 bases between. CDR3 size: 16 residues. Per germline, CDR1 SGHAT and CDR2 FQNNGV. CDR3 DNA: TGTGCCAGCAGCTCCCGGGACGCAGGGGTGAACACTGAAGCTTTCTTT. Translating it yields CASSSRDAGVNTEAFF.

This clonotype occurred a few times. The chain uses TRBV28 and TRBJ1-6, with 7 bases that match TRBD1. CDR1 MDHEN and CDR2 SYDVKM come from the germline V gene. Trimming at V came to 5 bases and at J to 9 bases, leaving 7 bases not matched to a gene. There are 14 residues in the CDR3. Here the CDR3 reads CASSQQGPLSPLHF. In DNA form, the CDR3 reads TGTGCCAGCAGTCAACAGGGGCCGCTTTCACCCCTCCACTTT. The whole variable domain, remainder taken from reference TRBV28 and TRBJ1-6, is DVKVTQSSRYLVKRTGEKVFLECVQDMDHENMFWYRQDPGLGLRLIYFSYDVKMKEKGDIPEGYSVSREKKERFSLILESASTNQTSMYLCASSQQGPLSPLHFGNGTRLTVT.

This clonotype was seen a few times. The chain recombines TRBV28 with TRBJ2-7; 9 bases are a match to TRBD1. This CDR3 contains 14 residues. The trim removed 5 bases at V and 3 bases at J, leaving 5 bases unmatched. CDR1 is MDHEN and CDR2 is SYDVKM in the germline V gene. The CDR3 nucleotides are TGTGCCAGCAGTCCCCAGACAGGGGGCTACGAGCAGTACTTC. Its protein is CASSPQTGGYEQYF.

In its sample, this clonotype was seen a few times. The V and J genes are TRBV12-2 and TRBJ1-2. TRBV12-2 is a pseudogene locus. The CDR3 totals 16 residues. Written as DNA, the CDR3 is TGTGCAAGTCGCTTAGCGTCAGAAACAGCTAACTATGGCTACACCTTC. It is translated as CASRLASETANYGYTF.

In its sample, this clonotype was seen many times. The genes are TRBV11-1 and TRBJ2-7; TRBD1 might be the D (6 bases). Trimming left V 4 bases short and J 2 bases short, with 15 bases between. The CDR3 spans 15 residues. Looked up from germline, CDR1 is SGHAT and CDR2 is FQDESV (reference sequence). CDR3 protein: CASSYRTAFTYEQYF. Written as DNA, the CDR3 is TGTGCCAGCAGCTACCGGACAGCTTTTACCTACGAGCAGTACTTC.

This sequence joins TRBV12-3 or TRBV12-4 and TRBJ1-1; D ambiguous. CDR3 size: 12 residues. The V and J ends lost 8 bases and 5 bases respectively, with 12 bases between them. The CDR3 spells CASGEGWTEAFF. The CDR3, as DNA: TGTGCCAGCGGTGAGGGTTGGACTGAAGCTTTCTTT.

This clonotype was seen at least ten times. The rearrangement links TRBV4-1 to TRBJ2-3; 8 bases agree with TRBD2. The CDR3 runs 15 residues. Germline V CDR1 and CDR2: MGHRA, YSYEKL. V shed 3 bases and J 6 bases; nucleotides not matched to a gene: 8. In DNA, the CDR3 is TGCGCCAGCAGCCAGACTAGCGCGGCTCCGGATACGCAGTATTTT. It translates to CASSQTSAAPDTQYF.

This sequence joins TRBV6-4 and TRBJ2-5, with D possibly being TRBD1 (7 bases). V was cut by 7 bases and J by 4 bases, with 22 bases left in between. This CDR3 contains 16 residues. Germline V gene sequence: CDR1 MRHNA, CDR2 SNTAGT. The CDR3 region is CASTRGLTGVPETQYF. The CDR3 DNA reads TGTGCCAGCACCCGGGGGTTAACAGGGGTTCCAGAGACCCAGTACTTC.

This rearrangement joins TRBV12-3 or TRBV12-4 to TRBJ2-7; a weak D match, TRBD2 (5 bases). V was pared by 2 bases and J by 3 bases, with 8 bases between. CDR3 size: 13 residues. This CDR3 is CASSLHGNYEQYF. The DNA for the CDR3 is TGTGCCAGCAGTTTACACGGGAACTACGAGCAGTACTTC.

This clonotype has ten or more counts. The V gene is TRBV11-2, the J gene TRBJ1-1; unclear D gene. The germline V gene has CDR1 SGHAT and CDR2 FQNNGV. CDR3 length equals 12 residues. Trimming cost V 8 bases and J 1 base, with 8 bases left between them. The CDR3 sequence is CASFSGNTEAFF. CDR3 DNA sequence: TGTGCCAGCTTCTCAGGGAACACTGAAGCTTTCTTT. Complete variable domain (other parts from reference TRBV11-2 and TRBJ1-1): EAGVAQSPRYKIIEKRQSVAFWCNPISGHATLYWYQQILGQGPKLLIQFQNNGVVDDSQLPKDRFSAERLKGVDSTLKIQPAKLEDSAVYLCASFSGNTEAFFGQGTRLTVV.